This TCR beta chain was captured in a study of tissue T cells after allogeneic stem cell transplantation. Retrospectively chosen non-transplant comparators had other cancers and at least five gastrointestinal samples, without known gastrointestinal disease. Median post-mortem interval was 9.75 hours for GI, liver, skin and lymphoid tissues. This CDR3 region has 14 residues. Germline V gene lookup returns CDR1 LNHDA and CDR2 SQIVND (reference sequence). Trimming removed 11 bases at V and 4 bases at J, with 17 bases between. General study points: Anatomically similar tissues had similar TCR repertoires within each patient. Motif-based clustering found tissue-specific repertoire signatures shared across patients, though few clones were shared.

With regard to this clone: The antigen is unknown.

Some clones are missing from TCRdb's copy, which holds only in-frame ones; the method was immunoSEQ multiplex PCR. This repertoire shows 7,500 to 10,000 clones, 60% found once; its top ten account for 9% to 10%. This clonotype originated in a woman aged 18 to 55 with breast cancer. Sequencing was performed on tissue from the jejunum, taken at autopsy. This chain connects TRBV19 to TRBJ2-2; weak D call: TRBD1 (5 bases). The chain's CDR3 is CAVAEGAGTGELFF. DNA for the CDR3: TGTGCCGTGGCGGAAGGGGCAGGCACCGGGGAGCTGTTTTTT.